Below are 5 T cell receptor beta chains sequenced from a single sample in a study of lymphopenia after photon versus proton radiotherapy. The table came from immunoSEQ multiplex PCR; TCRdb's copy has only in-frame clones and leaves some out. The sample includes 55,000 to 70,000 clones, under 95% of them seen just once. Sequences were derived from peripheral blood, sampled from a patient treated with photon-based radiotherapy. The origin of the receptors is a woman in her seventies with pancreatic cancer.

J is TRBJ1-1 and V is TRBV27; D not certain. V lost 0 bases and J 5 bases, leaving 10 bases between the germline ends. The CDR3 has 14 residues. The germline CDR1 and CDR2 sequences are MNHEY and SMNVEV (reference sequence). DNA of the CDR3: TGTGCCAGCAGTTTATCTTCGAGGTGGACTGAAGCTTTCTTT. Its protein product is CASSLSSRWTEAFF.

The sample holds one count of this clone. The V and J genes are TRBV18 and TRBJ2-3; tentatively, D is TRBD2 (6 bases). The CDR3 extends over 15 amino acids. Germline V gene data show CDR1 as KGHSH and CDR2 as LQKENI. V gave up 5 bases and J gave up 0 bases, with 12 bases separating them. CDR3 DNA: TGTGCCAGCTCAAGGAGGGGTCCTAGCACAGATACGCAGTATTTT. Translating gives CASSRRGPSTDTQYF.

The V gene is TRBV27, the J gene TRBJ2-7, with 14 bases identical to TRBD2. Trimming cost V 5 bases and J 3 bases; bases outside gene matches: 3. This CDR3 region has 15 residues. Germline assignment: CDR1 MNHEY and CDR2 SMNVEV (reference sequence). The DNA of the CDR3 is TGTGCCAGCAGTCCTGGGACTAGCGGGAGCTACGAGCAGTACTTC. As protein: CASSPGTSGSYEQYF.

This chain uses TRBV19 with TRBJ2-6; D unresolved. Germline loops: CDR1 LNHDA, CDR2 SQIVND (reference sequence). V was cut by 7 bases and J by 1 base, with 5 bases left in between. The CDR3 consists of 13 residues. The CDR3 nucleotides are TGTGCCAGTAAGGTGTCTGGGGCCAACGTCCTGACTTTC. This translates into CASKVSGANVLTF.

The chain couples TRBV19 to TRBJ2-7, with D maybe TRBD1 (6 bases). The CDR3 totals 13 residues. Germline values: CDR1 LNHDA, CDR2 SQIVND (reference sequence). V shed 7 bases and J shed 2 bases, with 12 bases lying between them. The CDR3 region is CASTDRDTYEQYF. The CDR3 DNA is TGTGCCAGTACTGACCGGGACACCTACGAGCAGTACTTC. Variable domain in full (rest from reference TRBV19 and TRBJ2-7): DGGITQSPKYLFRKEGQNVTLSCEQNLNHDAMYWYRQDPGQGLRLIYYSQIVNDFQKGDIAEGYSVSREKKESFPLTVTSAQKNPTAFYLCASTDRDTYEQYFGPGTRLTVT.